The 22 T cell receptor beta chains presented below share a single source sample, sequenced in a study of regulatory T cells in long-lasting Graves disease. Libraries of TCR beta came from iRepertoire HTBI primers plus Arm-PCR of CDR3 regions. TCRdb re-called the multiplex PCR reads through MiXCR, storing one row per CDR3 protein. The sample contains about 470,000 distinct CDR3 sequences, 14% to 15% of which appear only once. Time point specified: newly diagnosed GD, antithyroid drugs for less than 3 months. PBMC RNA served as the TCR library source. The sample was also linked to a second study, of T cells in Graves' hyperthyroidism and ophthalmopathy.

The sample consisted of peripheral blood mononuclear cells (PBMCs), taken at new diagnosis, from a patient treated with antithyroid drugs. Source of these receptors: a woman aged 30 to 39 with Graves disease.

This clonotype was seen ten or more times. The CDR3 DNA reads as TGTGCCAGCAGTGAGGACCAGAACACTGAAGCTTTCTTT. It specifies CASSEDQNTEAFF. The gene calls are TRBV2 and TRBJ1-1, with unresolved D. V was pared by 3 bases and J by 1 base, with 6 bases between. CDR1 and CDR2 from the germline V gene are SNHLY and FYNNEI. The CDR3 is 13 residues long. Full variable domain (rest looked up from reference TRBV2 and TRBJ1-1): EPEVTQTPSHQVTQMGQEVILRCVPISNHLYFYWYRQILGQKVEFLVSFYNNEISEKSEIFDDQFSVERPDGSNFTLKIRSTKLEDSAMYFCASSEDQNTEAFFGQGTRLTVV.

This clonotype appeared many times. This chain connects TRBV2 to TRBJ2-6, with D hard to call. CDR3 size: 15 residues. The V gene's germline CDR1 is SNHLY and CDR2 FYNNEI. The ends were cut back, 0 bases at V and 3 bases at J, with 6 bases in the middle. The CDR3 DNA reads TGTGCCAGCAGTGAAGCGCATCGTGGGGCCAACGTCCTGACTTTC. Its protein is CASSEAHRGANVLTF.

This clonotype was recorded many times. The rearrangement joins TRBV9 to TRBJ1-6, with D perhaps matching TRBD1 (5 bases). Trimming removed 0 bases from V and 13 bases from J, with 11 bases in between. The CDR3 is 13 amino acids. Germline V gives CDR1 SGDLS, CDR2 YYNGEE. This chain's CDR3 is CASSVGQWEPLHF. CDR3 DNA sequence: TGTGCCAGCAGCGTAGGACAGTGGGAGCCCCTCCACTTT.

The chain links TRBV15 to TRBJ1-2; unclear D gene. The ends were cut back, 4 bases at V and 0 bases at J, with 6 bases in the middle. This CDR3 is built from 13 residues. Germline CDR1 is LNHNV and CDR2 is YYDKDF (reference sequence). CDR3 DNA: TGTGCCACCAGCATTGGAACTAACTATGGCTACACCTTC. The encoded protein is CATSIGTNYGYTF.

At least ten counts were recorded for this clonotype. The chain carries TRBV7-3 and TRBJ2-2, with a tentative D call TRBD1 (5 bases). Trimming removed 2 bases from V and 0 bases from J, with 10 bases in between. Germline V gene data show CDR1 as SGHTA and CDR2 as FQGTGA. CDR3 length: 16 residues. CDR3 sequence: CASSLSSGSNTGELFF. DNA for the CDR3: TGTGCCAGCAGCTTATCTTCAGGGTCGAACACCGGGGAGCTGTTTTTT.

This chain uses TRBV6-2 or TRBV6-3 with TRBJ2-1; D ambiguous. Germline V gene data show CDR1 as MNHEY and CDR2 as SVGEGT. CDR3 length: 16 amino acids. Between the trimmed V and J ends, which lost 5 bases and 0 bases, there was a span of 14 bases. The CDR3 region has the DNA TGTGCCAGCAGTGAAGTGTCATTCAGCTCCTACAATGAGCAGTTCTTC. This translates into CASSEVSFSSYNEQFF.

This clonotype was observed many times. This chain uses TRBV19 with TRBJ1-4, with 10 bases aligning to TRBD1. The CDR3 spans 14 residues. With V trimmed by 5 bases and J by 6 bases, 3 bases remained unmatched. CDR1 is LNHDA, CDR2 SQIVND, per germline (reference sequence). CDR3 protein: CASSAGQGHEKLFF. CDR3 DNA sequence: TGTGCCAGTAGTGCGGGACAGGGGCATGAAAAACTGTTTTTT.

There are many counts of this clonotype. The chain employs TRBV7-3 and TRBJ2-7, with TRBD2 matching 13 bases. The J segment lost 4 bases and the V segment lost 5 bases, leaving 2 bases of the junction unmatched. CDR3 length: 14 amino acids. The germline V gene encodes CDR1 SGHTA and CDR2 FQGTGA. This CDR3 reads CASSQTSGGYEQYF. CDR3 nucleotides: TGTGCCAGCAGCCAGACTAGCGGGGGGTACGAGCAGTACTTC.

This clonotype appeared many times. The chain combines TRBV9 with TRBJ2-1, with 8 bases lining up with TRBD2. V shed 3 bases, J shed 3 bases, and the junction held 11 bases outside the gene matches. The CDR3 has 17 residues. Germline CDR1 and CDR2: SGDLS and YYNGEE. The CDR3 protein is CASSGAQSGRGYNEQFF. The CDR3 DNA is TGTGCCAGCAGCGGCGCACAGAGCGGGAGAGGCTACAATGAGCAGTTCTTC.

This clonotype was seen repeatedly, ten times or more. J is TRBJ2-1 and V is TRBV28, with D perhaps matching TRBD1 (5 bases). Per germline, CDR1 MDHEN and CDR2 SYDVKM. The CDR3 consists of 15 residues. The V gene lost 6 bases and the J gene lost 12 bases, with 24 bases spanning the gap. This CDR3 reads CASSSGLSPNRGQFF. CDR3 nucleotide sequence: TGTGCCAGCAGCTCCGGGTTAAGCCCGAATAGGGGGCAGTTCTTC.

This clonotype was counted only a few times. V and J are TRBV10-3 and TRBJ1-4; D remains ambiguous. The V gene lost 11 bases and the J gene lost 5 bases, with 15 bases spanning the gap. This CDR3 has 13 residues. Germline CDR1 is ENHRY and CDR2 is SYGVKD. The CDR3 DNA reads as TGTGCCGCCCACAGAAACCTGAATGAAAAACTGTTTTTT. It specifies CAAHRNLNEKLFF.

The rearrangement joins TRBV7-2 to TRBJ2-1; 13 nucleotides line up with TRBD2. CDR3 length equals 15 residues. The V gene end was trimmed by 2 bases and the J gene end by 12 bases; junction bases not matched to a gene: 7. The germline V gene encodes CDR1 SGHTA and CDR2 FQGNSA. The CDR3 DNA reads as TGTGCCAGCAGCTTACCAGAACTAGCGGGAGGGCGGCAGTTCTTC. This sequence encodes CASSLPELAGGRQFF.

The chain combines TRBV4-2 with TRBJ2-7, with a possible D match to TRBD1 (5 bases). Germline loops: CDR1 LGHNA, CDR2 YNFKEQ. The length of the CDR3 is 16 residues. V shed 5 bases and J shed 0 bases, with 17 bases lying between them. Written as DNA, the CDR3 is TGTGCCAGCAGCGGCCTAGGCAGGGAAAGCTCCTACGAGCAGTACTTC. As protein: CASSGLGRESSYEQYF.

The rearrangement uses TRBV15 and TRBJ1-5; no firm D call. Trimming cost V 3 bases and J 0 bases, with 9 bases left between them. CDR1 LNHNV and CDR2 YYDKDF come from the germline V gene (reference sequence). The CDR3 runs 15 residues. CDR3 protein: CATSRERYSNQPQHF. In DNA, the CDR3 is TGTGCCACCAGCAGGGAACGATATAGCAATCAGCCCCAGCATTTT.

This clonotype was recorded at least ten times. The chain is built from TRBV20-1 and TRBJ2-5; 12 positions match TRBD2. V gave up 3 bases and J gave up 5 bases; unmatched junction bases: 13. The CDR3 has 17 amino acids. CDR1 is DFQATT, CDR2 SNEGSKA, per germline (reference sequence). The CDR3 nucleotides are TGCAGTGCTAGGGGGCTGACTAGCGGGAGACGTCCGGAGACCCAGTACTTC. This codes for CSARGLTSGRRPETQYF.

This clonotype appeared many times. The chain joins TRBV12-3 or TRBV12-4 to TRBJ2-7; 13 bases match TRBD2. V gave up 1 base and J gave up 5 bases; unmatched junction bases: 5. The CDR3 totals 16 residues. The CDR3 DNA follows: TGTGCCAGCAGTTTAGAGACTAGCGGGAGGATCGACGAGCAGTACTTC. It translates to CASSLETSGRIDEQYF.

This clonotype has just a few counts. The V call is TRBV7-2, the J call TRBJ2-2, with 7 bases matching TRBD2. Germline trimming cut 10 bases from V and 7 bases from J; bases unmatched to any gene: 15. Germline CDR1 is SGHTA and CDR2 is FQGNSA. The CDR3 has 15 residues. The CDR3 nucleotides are TGTGCCACCTCCCCATGGGGGAGGGCCGTCGGGGAGCTGTTTTTT. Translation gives CATSPWGRAVGELFF.

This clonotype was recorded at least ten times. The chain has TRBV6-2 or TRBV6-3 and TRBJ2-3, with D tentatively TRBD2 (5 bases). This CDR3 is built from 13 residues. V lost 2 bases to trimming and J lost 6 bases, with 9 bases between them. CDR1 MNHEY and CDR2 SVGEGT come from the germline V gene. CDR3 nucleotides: TGTGCCAGCAGTTACGGGAGCCCGGATACGCAGTATTTT. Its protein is CASSYGSPDTQYF.

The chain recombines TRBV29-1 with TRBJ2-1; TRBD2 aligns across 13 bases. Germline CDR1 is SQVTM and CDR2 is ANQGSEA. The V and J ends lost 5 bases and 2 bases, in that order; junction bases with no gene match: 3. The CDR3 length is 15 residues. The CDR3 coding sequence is TGCAGCGTTCGACTAGCGGGAGGAGCCTACAATGAGCAGTTCTTC. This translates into CSVRLAGGAYNEQFF.

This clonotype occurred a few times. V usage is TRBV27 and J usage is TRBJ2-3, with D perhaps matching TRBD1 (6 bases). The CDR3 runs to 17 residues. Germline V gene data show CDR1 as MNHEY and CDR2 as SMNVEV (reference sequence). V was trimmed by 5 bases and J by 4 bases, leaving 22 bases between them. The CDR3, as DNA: TGTGCCAGCAGTCAAACCCGGCCAGGGGTAAACGCAGATACGCAGTATTTT. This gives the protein CASSQTRPGVNADTQYF.

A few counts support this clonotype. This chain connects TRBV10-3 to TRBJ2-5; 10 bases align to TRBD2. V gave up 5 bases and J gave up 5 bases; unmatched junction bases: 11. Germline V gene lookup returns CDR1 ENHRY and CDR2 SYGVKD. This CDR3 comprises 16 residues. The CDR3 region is CAISPQLAGGMETQYF. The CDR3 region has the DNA TGTGCCATCAGTCCCCAATTAGCGGGAGGTATGGAGACCCAGTACTTC.

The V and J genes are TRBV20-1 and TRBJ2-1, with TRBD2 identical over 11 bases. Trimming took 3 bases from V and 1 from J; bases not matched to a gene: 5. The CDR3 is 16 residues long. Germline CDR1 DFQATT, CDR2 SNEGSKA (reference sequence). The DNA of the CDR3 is TGCAGTGCTAGTGAGACTAGCGGGATATCCTACAATGAGCAGTTCTTC. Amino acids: CSASETSGISYNEQFF.